What follows describes a single TCR beta chain. This specimen comes from a study of response to subunit inactivated influenza vaccine. TCRdb re-called the RT-PCR reads with MiXCR, one entry per CDR3 protein. The table includes over 800,000 distinct CDR3 sequences, 21% detected once. CDR3 size: 15 residues. Germline lookup yields CDR1 SGHTA and CDR2 FQGNSA. The trim removed 3 bases at V and 5 bases at J, leaving 6 bases unmatched. The J gene is TRBJ2-5, the V gene TRBV7-2; 10 bases map to TRBD1. This TCR was sampled from a man aged 50-59 years who received an inactivated influenza vaccine. The sample in question was PBMCs from blood, obtained more than 4 days after vaccination. DNA for the CDR3: TGTGCCAGCAGCTTGGGGGACAGGGGATGGGAGACCCAGTACTTC. The encoded protein is CASSLGDRGWETQYF.